The 21 T cell receptor beta chains below were found in one sample sequenced in a study of cytomegalovirus exposure and HLA in healthy donors. Libraries were prepared by immunoSEQ multiplex PCR; TCRdb keeps only in-frame clonotypes and omits some of them. The sample includes 45,000 to 65,000 clones, about 92% of them seen just once. The sequencing sample was made of PBMCs. These TCRs come from a woman aged 18-29 years in good health and CMV-seropositive.

This clone was seen only a few times. The chain recombines TRBV5-4 with TRBJ2-7; the match to TRBD2 covers 12 bases. The junction had 5 bases not matched to a gene; V was cut back by 0 bases and J by 7 bases. Germline V gene data show CDR1 as SGHNT and CDR2 as YYREEE (reference sequence). This CDR3 spans 15 amino acids. CDR3 bases: TGTGCCAGCAGCTTGGACTCACTAGCGGGGGGAGAGCAGTACTTC. It specifies CASSLDSLAGGEQYF.

This clone came up once. V and J are TRBV7-2 and TRBJ1-6; 12 nucleotides match TRBD1. Trimming removed 0 bases from V and 13 bases from J; junction bases left unmatched: 4. Germline values: CDR1 SGHTA, CDR2 FQGNSA. The CDR3 length is 15 residues. In DNA form, the CDR3 reads TGTGCCAGCAGCTTAGCGGGACAGGGGGCTCGGCCCCTCCACTTT. Its translation is CASSLAGQGARPLHF.

The gene calls are TRBV6-5 and TRBJ1-3; no reliable D call. The CDR3 is made up of 14 amino acids. Germline CDR1 is MNHEY and CDR2 is SVGAGI. V lost 2 bases, J lost 0 bases, and 5 bases lay in between. In DNA, the CDR3 is TGTGCCAGCAGTTACGAGAGCTCTGGAAACACCATATATTTT. It codes for CASSYESSGNTIYF.

The gene calls are TRBV29-1 and TRBJ2-5; the D is unclear. The CDR3 spans 13 residues. Per germline, CDR1 SQVTM and CDR2 ANQGSEA. Trimming removed 7 bases at V and 5 bases at J, with 17 bases between. This CDR3 reads CSAQRDQPETQYF. DNA for the CDR3: TGCAGCGCTCAGCGCGATCAGCCGGAGACCCAGTACTTC.

The chain links TRBV19 to TRBJ1-5; no reliable D call. Trimming left V 5 bases short and J 5 bases short, with 7 bases between. The CDR3 length is 12 residues. In germline, CDR1 is LNHDA, CDR2 SQIVND (reference sequence). The CDR3 is CASSSYYQPQHF. CDR3 DNA: TGTGCCAGTAGTTCCTATTATCAGCCCCAGCATTTT.

The chain uses TRBV7-8 and TRBJ2-7; possibly TRBD1 for D (5 bases). Trimming cost V 5 bases and J 5 bases, with 16 bases left between them. From germline, CDR1 is SGHVS and CDR2 FQNEAQ. There are 14 residues in the CDR3. CDR3 sequence: CASSATETKDEQYF. The DNA for the CDR3 is TGTGCCAGCAGCGCGACAGAAACCAAGGACGAGCAGTACTTC.

A note on this clone: A read error may account for a junction end that differs from germline. The chain combines TRBV28 with TRBJ1-2, with TRBD1 identical over 7 bases. Germline V gene lookup returns CDR1 MDHEN and CDR2 SYDVKM. This CDR3 region has 15 residues. This chain's CDR3 is CASSLRPGQPLASPF. CDR3 DNA: TGTGCCAGCAGTTTACGACCGGGACAGCCCCTTGCATCGCCTTTC.

The chain employs TRBV10-3 and TRBJ2-7, with 7 bases matching TRBD1. The junction had 5 bases not matched to a gene; V was cut back by 3 bases and J by 6 bases. Germline V gene sequence: CDR1 ENHRY, CDR2 SYGVKD. The CDR3 spans 13 residues. CDR3 sequence: CAISDSGGVEQYF. CDR3 coding DNA: TGTGCCATCAGTGACTCAGGGGGAGTCGAGCAGTACTTC.

The V call is TRBV6-5, the J call TRBJ1-5, with D possibly matching TRBD1 (6 bases). This CDR3 has 15 residues. Germline CDR1 MNHEY, CDR2 SVGAGI. Deletions cut 6 bases from V and 7 bases from J, with 19 bases between. CDR3 sequence: CASSTEGGFGQPQHF. Written as DNA, the CDR3 is TGTGCCAGCAGCACCGAAGGGGGTTTTGGACAGCCCCAGCATTTT.

V and J are TRBV5-1 and TRBJ1-2, with D hard to call. The V end was cut by 3 bases, the J end by 4 bases, with 16 bases between. CDR1 is SGHRS and CDR2 is YFSETQ in the germline V gene. The CDR3 covers 15 residues. The CDR3 DNA is TGCGCCAGCAGCTCAACCGGGGAGGCCTTCTATGGCTACACCTTC. Protein product: CASSSTGEAFYGYTF.

This chain uses TRBV5-4 with TRBJ2-3, with a possible D match to TRBD1 (6 bases). The CDR3 consists of 16 residues. Germline values: CDR1 SGHNT, CDR2 YYREEE (reference sequence). The germline V and J ends were trimmed by 6 bases and 6 bases, with 23 bases remaining between them. The CDR3 region is CASKPSGTSEADTQYF. CDR3 bases: TGTGCCAGCAAACCATCCGGGACATCTGAGGCGGATACGCAGTATTTT.

V is TRBV18 and J is TRBJ1-5; 9 bases are a match to TRBD1. Trimming at V came to 2 bases and at J to 5 bases, leaving 1 base not matched to a gene. CDR1 and CDR2 from the germline V gene are KGHSH and LQKENI. CDR3 length: 14 residues. The CDR3 bases are TGTGCCAGCTCACCAAGGGACAGGGATCAGCCCCAGCATTTT. Translating gives CASSPRDRDQPQHF.

This chain links TRBV4-3 with TRBJ2-7, with D possibly TRBD2 on 5 matching bases. This CDR3 region has 15 residues. Germline-derived CDR1 and CDR2 are LGHNA and YSLEER. V was shortened by 4 bases and J by 3 bases, with 16 bases between the two germline ends. This CDR3 is CASSPGTGKNYEQYF. The CDR3 DNA sequence: TGCGCCAGCAGCCCCGGAACGGGGAAGAACTACGAGCAGTACTTC.

The CDR3 protein is CASLWGPGGLNEQYF. CDR3 bases: TGCGCCAGCCTTTGGGGCCCAGGGGGCTTGAACGAGCAGTACTTC. The chain links TRBV5-1 to TRBJ2-7; 8 bases are a match to TRBD1. CDR1 is SGHRS, CDR2 YFSETQ, per germline. The CDR3 spans 15 residues. V shed 7 bases and J 5 bases; nucleotides not matched to a gene: 14.

The V gene is TRBV11-2, the J gene TRBJ2-3; D possibly corresponds to TRBD1 (6 bases). The germline CDR1 and CDR2 sequences are SGHAT and FQNNGV. This CDR3 is built from 15 residues. With 2 bases removed from V and 2 bases from J, the gap between germline ends came to 11 bases. The CDR3 here is CASSLLGAITDTQYF. Here the CDR3 DNA reads TGTGCCAGCAGCTTATTGGGGGCGATCACAGATACGCAGTATTTT. The variable domain in full, completed from reference TRBV11-2 and TRBJ2-3, reads EAGVAQSPRYKIIEKRQSVAFWCNPISGHATLYWYQQILGQGPKLLIQFQNNGVVDDSQLPKDRFSAERLKGVDSTLKIQPAKLEDSAVYLCASSLLGAITDTQYFGPGTRLTVL.

The V and J genes are TRBV6-4 and TRBJ2-1; D remains unclear. V was clipped by 4 bases and J by 5 bases, with 9 bases between them. Germline values: CDR1 MRHNA, CDR2 SNTAGT. The length of the CDR3 is 13 residues. The CDR3 DNA is TGTGCCAGCAGTGCGGTGGAGAACAATGAGCAGTTCTTC. It specifies CASSAVENNEQFF.

V gene TRBV25-1 combines with J gene TRBJ2-1, with 11 positions matching TRBD1. After removal of 8 bases from V and 6 bases from J, the junction contained 9 bases not matched to a gene. Germline V gene sequence: CDR1 MGHDK, CDR2 SYGVNS. The CDR3 runs 15 residues. This chain's CDR3 is CASGRTGGISNEQFF. The DNA of the CDR3 is TGTGCCAGCGGTAGGACAGGGGGCATATCCAATGAGCAGTTCTTC.

J is TRBJ1-6 and V is TRBV25-1; the match to TRBD1 covers 9 bases. Germline-derived CDR1 and CDR2 are MGHDK and SYGVNS. Trimming took 4 bases from V and 6 from J; bases not matched to a gene: 1. The CDR3 has 14 residues. CDR3 DNA sequence: TGTGCCAGCAGTGTGGGACAGGGTAATTCACCCCTCCACTTT. Encoded protein: CASSVGQGNSPLHF.

This chain links TRBV6-5 with TRBJ2-1, with 9 bases matching TRBD1. The CDR3 sequence is 14 residues long. V was pared by 6 bases and J by 6 bases, with 6 bases of the junction left unmatched. In germline, CDR1 is MNHEY, CDR2 SVGAGI. The CDR3 nucleotides are TGTGCCAGCAGACCGGGACAGGGAATCAATGAGCAGTTCTTC. Its protein is CASRPGQGINEQFF.

The chain uses TRBV5-1 and TRBJ1-5; the match to TRBD1 covers 8 bases. The J segment lost 6 bases and the V segment lost 3 bases, leaving 2 bases of the junction unmatched. This CDR3 is 13 amino acids long. CDR1 and CDR2 (germline): SGHRS, YFSETQ. In DNA, the CDR3 is TGCGCCAGCAGCTGGACAGGGCTTCAGCCCCAGCATTTT. It translates to CASSWTGLQPQHF.

This clone was detected only once. V usage is TRBV7-2 and J usage is TRBJ2-7; 8 bases align to TRBD1. Germline CDR1 and CDR2: SGHTA and FQGNSA. The trim removed 6 bases at V and 4 bases at J, leaving 14 bases unmatched. This CDR3 has 16 amino acids. The CDR3 nucleotides read TGTGCCAGCAGTGGGGGGCGGGCAGGGGGCGGTTACGAGCAGTACTTC. Translated: CASSGGRAGGGYEQYF.